This TCR beta chain comes out of a study of blood T cell repertoires in COVID-19. Whole-study context: Samples taken during acute and convalescent COVID-19 were collected in the United States, Italy and Spain. PBMCs, B-cell-depleted T cells, or T cells were the source of the cDNA or gDNA that made up the material.

Per the original data handling: Reference gene primer amplification yielded estimated nucleated cell counts. Only in-frame clones appear in the TCRdb table, and some are missing; sequencing was by immunoSEQ multiplex PCR. V, J and clone size reflect that table, while D and trimming were determined from the DNA. The table lists approximately 300,000 clones, 70% to 90% of them singletons. CDR3 size: 16 residues. V shed 5 bases and J 1 base; nucleotides not matched to a gene: 9. Looked up from germline, CDR1 is SGHAT and CDR2 is FQNNGV. The chain combines TRBV11-2 with TRBJ1-2; 8 bases match TRBD1. The sequenced sample was peripheral blood. This TCR was sampled from a woman aged 40 to 55 with acute or convalescent COVID-19. The CDR3, as DNA: TGTGCCAGCAGCCCAGGGGGCGGGGTGGGTAACTATGGCTACACCTTC. It encodes CASSPGGGVGNYGYTF.